Here is one TCR beta chain with its context. Its antigen is as yet unknown. The CDR3 runs 16 residues. The germline CDR1 and CDR2 sequences are LNHNV and YYDKDF (reference sequence). V was pared by 0 bases and J by 1 base, with 13 bases between. TCRbeta library preparation incorporated unique molecular identifiers. TCRdb independently ran MiXCR on the PCR reads; one entry per CDR3 protein. The sample comprises approximately 1,000,000 distinct CDR3 sequences, 25% to 35% of which are singletons, and about 28% rests with the top ten. The data originate from a study of T-cell reconstitution after alpha-beta-depleted transplantation in children. Study-level findings and limits: Reportedly, roughly two months post-transplant, alpha-beta T cells arose from several hundred expanded graft clones. Newly produced T cells mostly provided counts and TCRbeta diversity after one year, as hyperexpanded clones declined. There were some patients whose high TCRbeta diversity at day 60 came from surviving recipient T cells and thymic progenitors.

The sample consisted of PBMCs, mostly from graft donor cells, taken 360 days after TCRalphabeta/CD19-depleted stem cell transplant. V gene TRBV15 combines with J gene TRBJ2-7; D uncertain. The receptor was isolated from a boy less than two years old who had a stem cell transplant for SCID, so the T cells may come from the graft donor. Here the CDR3 reads CATSRDVEDTSYEQYF. In DNA form, the CDR3 reads TGTGCCACCAGCAGAGATGTTGAAGACACATCCTACGAGCAGTACTTC. The full variable domain, rest sourced from reference TRBV15 and TRBJ2-7, is DAMVIQNPRYQVTQFGKPVTLSCSQTLNHNVMYWYQQKSSQAPKLLFHYYDKDFNNEADTPDNFQSRRPNTSFCFLDIRSPGLGDTAMYLCATSRDVEDTSYEQYFGPGTRLTVT.